These 14 T cell receptor beta chains were sequenced from one sample in a study of blood T cell repertoires in COVID-19 (dated by TCRdb to about 2020). The protocol used for the library was the immunoSEQ multiplex PCR assay. In its TCRdb copy, this immuneACCESS table keeps in-frame sequences only and misses some clones. Where compared with another copy, unresolved V genes explain less than half of these, and the others have no known cause. In this sample the table shows about 420,000 clones, about 87% of which occur a single time. The ten largest clones represent 0.7% to 0.85% of the sample. Sequencing used peripheral blood. Source of these receptors: a man in his late teens or twenties with COVID-19, enrolled during active disease.

The chain joins TRBV3-1 (or the pseudogene TRBV3-2) to TRBJ2-7; D possibly corresponds to TRBD2 (6 bases). In germline, CDR1 is LGHDT, CDR2 YNNKEL (reference sequence). The germline V and J ends were trimmed by 4 bases and 2 bases, with 12 bases remaining between them. The CDR3 is 14 amino acids. Here the CDR3 reads CASSRGGLTYEQYF. Written as DNA, the CDR3 is TGTGCCAGCAGCCGAGGAGGACTAACCTACGAGCAGTACTTC.

This clone came up once. The genes are TRBV18 and TRBJ1-3; TRBD1 matches 10 bases. Looked up from germline, CDR1 is KGHSH and CDR2 is LQKENI. The CDR3 sequence is 17 residues long. After removal of 5 bases from V and 4 bases from J, the junction contained 11 bases not matched to a gene. DNA for the CDR3: TGTGCCAGCTCAGCCAGCGACAGGGGGCGTGGAGGAAACACCATATATTTT. Translated, it gives CASSASDRGRGGNTIYF.

A remark on this clone: At one of its ends the junction is not consistent with the germline gene, which may arise from a read error. This chain links TRBV12-3 or TRBV12-4 with TRBJ1-6; D not resolved. This CDR3 has 13 residues. CDR3 protein: CASSIAEYSPLHF. The CDR3 nucleotides read TGTGCCAGCAGTATAGCCGAGTACTCACCCCTCCACTTT.

This clone was observed a few times. The J gene is TRBJ1-1, the V gene TRBV6-5, with 7 bases aligning to TRBD1. Germline CDR1 and CDR2: MNHEY and SVGAGI. Germline trimming cut 5 bases from V and 4 bases from J; bases unmatched to any gene: 7. The CDR3 sequence is 14 residues long. CDR3: CASSPHRGGTEAFF. In nucleotides, the CDR3 is TGTGCCAGCAGTCCCCACAGGGGTGGCACTGAAGCTTTCTTT.

The chain combines TRBV2 with TRBJ2-2; the match to TRBD1 covers 8 bases. Germline V gene data show CDR1 as SNHLY and CDR2 as FYNNEI. The CDR3 extends over 17 amino acids. The ends lost 6 bases at V and 4 bases at J; junction bases unmatched: 13. CDR3: CASSPIGTGVSTGELFF. In nucleotides, the CDR3 is TGTGCCAGCAGCCCGATAGGGACAGGTGTAAGCACCGGGGAGCTGTTTTTT.

The chain joins TRBV12-3 or TRBV12-4 to TRBJ2-7; D may be TRBD1 (6 bases). V lost 6 bases and J 4 bases, leaving 7 bases between the germline ends. The CDR3 is 11 residues long. CDR3 residues: CASRQGYEQYF. The CDR3 region has the DNA TGTGCCAGCAGGCAGGGGTACGAGCAGTACTTC.

The rearrangement links TRBV18 to TRBJ2-6; D possibly corresponds to TRBD1 (5 bases). In germline, CDR1 is KGHSH, CDR2 LQKENI. Trimming took 0 bases from V and 3 from J, leaving 9 bases between them. The CDR3 has 16 amino acids. DNA of the CDR3: TGTGCCAGCTCACCACCCTCAGGGATTGGGGCCAACGTCCTGACTTTC. This gives the protein CASSPPSGIGANVLTF. Combining the CDR3 with reference TRBV18 and TRBJ2-6 gives the whole variable domain NAGVMQNPRHLVRRRGQEARLRCSPMKGHSHVYWYRQLPEEGLKFMVYLQKENIIDESGMPKERFSAEFPKEGPSILRIQQVVRGDSAAYFCASSPPSGIGANVLTFGAGSRLTVL.

The V gene is TRBV29-1, the J gene TRBJ2-3; 7 positions match TRBD2. CDR3 size: 11 residues. Trimming at V came to 6 bases and at J to 5 bases, leaving 2 bases not matched to a gene. The V gene's germline CDR1 is SQVTM and CDR2 ANQGSEA. In DNA, the CDR3 is TGCAGCGTCGGCGGGGGAGATACGCAGTATTTT. It codes for CSVGGGDTQYF.

The rearrangement uses TRBV3-1 (or the pseudogene TRBV3-2) and TRBJ1-3; the D gene is possibly TRBD1 (5 bases). Trimming stripped 2 bases from V and 2 bases from J, with 10 bases between. Germline values: CDR1 LGHDT, CDR2 YNNKEL (reference sequence). The CDR3 length is 15 residues. CDR3 in amino acids: CASSQQGIAGNTIYF. The DNA of the CDR3 is TGTGCCAGCAGCCAACAGGGTATCGCTGGAAACACCATATATTTT.

V gene TRBV24-1 combines with J gene TRBJ2-3, with TRBD2 matching 11 bases. V lost 0 bases to trimming and J lost 14 bases; unmatched junction nucleotides: 9. The V gene's germline CDR1 is KGHDR and CDR2 SFDVKD. The CDR3 loop spans 15 amino acids. The DNA of the CDR3 is TGTGCCACCAGTGATTTGGGGCTAGCGGGAGGCTCGAGGTATTTT. This sequence encodes CATSDLGLAGGSRYF.

The chain couples TRBV19 to TRBJ1-2, with D possibly being TRBD1 (5 bases). Germline CDR1 is LNHDA and CDR2 is SQIVND (reference sequence). V shed 7 bases and J shed 5 bases, with 11 bases lying between them. CDR3 length equals 12 residues. The CDR3 DNA sequence: TGTGCCAGTACTCCTCAGGGTTATGGCTACACCTTC. Protein: CASTPQGYGYTF.

The chain uses TRBV6-5 and TRBJ2-2; 10 bases map to TRBD1. Germline CDR1 is MNHEY and CDR2 is SVGAGI. The CDR3 is 14 amino acids. J lost 4 bases, V lost 8 bases, and 4 bases had no gene match. The CDR3 loop reads CASLRQGATGELFF. The CDR3 DNA reads TGTGCCAGCCTCCGACAGGGGGCCACCGGGGAGCTGTTTTTT.

This chain connects TRBV19 to TRBJ1-6; tentative D call: TRBD1 (6 bases). The CDR3 spans 16 residues. V was cut by 4 bases and J by 9 bases, with 19 bases left in between. Germline assignment: CDR1 LNHDA and CDR2 SQIVND (reference sequence). CDR3 sequence reads: CASSTLSGQSTSPLHF. CDR3 nucleotides: TGTGCCAGTAGTACCCTTTCGGGACAATCGACTTCACCCCTCCACTTT.

The V gene is TRBV14, the J gene TRBJ2-1, with 7 positions matching TRBD2. This CDR3 is built from 15 residues. The V segment lost 1 base and the J segment 4 bases; nucleotides outside the gene matches: 4. Germline V lookup: CDR1 SGHDN, CDR2 FVKESK. This chain's CDR3 is CASSQGAGGYNEQFF. The CDR3 coding sequence is TGTGCCAGCAGCCAAGGGGCCGGGGGGTACAATGAGCAGTTCTTC.